This T cell receptor (beta chain) came from a study of T cell responses to AZD1222 COVID-19 vaccine. Comments on this clone: Its antigen is still unknown.

Using immunoSEQ multiplex PCR, the repertoire was profiled, and TCRdb retains in-frame clones only, with some absent. The table records 120,000 or so clones, roughly 90% of them present only once. V lost 1 base and J lost 6; bases outside the gene matches: 7. Germline V lookup: CDR1 SNHLY, CDR2 FYNNEI. CDR3 length equals 16 residues. Findings and limits, study-wide: Repertoire sampling occurred only after the peak T cell response. The number of AZD1222 recipients seropositive at baseline was only five to seven.

This receptor was taken from an adult who received the AZD1222 COVID-19 vaccine. V and J are TRBV2 and TRBJ2-3, with TRBD1 matching 10 bases. The specimen comprised peripheral blood, sampled 28 days after the second AZD1222 dose. CDR3 amino acids: CASSEVLGQGGDTQYF. The CDR3 DNA follows: TGTGCCAGCAGTGAAGTCCTCGGACAGGGGGGTGATACGCAGTATTTT.